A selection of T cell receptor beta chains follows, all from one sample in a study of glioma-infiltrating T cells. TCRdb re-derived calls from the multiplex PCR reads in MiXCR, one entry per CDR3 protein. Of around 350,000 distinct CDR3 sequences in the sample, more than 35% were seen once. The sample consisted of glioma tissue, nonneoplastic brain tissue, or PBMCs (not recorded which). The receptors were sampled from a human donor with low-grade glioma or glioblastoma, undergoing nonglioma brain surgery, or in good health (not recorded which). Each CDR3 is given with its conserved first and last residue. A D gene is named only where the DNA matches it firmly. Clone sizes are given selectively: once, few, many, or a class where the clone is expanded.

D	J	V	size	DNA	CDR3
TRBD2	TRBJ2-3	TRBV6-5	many	TGTGCCAGCAGTTACTCCCTGGGACTAGCGGGTCAAGATACGCAGTATTTT	CASSYSLGLAGQDTQYF
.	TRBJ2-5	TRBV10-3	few	TGTGCCATCAGTGAGCCTCCAGTCGGGACCCAGTACTTC	CAISEPPVGTQYF
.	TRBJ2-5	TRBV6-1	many	TGTGCCAGCAGTGAAGTGGTCCAAGAGACCCAGTACTTC	CASSEVVQETQYF
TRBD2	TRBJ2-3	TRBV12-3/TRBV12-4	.	TGTGCCAGCAGTTTAGACGGGAGGGGCGATACGCAGTATTTT	CASSLDGRGDTQYF
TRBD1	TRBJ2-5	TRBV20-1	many	TGCAGTCCACAGGGGGTGGCGACCCAGTACTTC	CSPQGVATQYF
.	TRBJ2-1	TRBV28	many	TGTGCCAGCAGTTTGGGTTCCCCCTGGAATGAGCAGTTCTTC	CASSLGSPWNEQFF
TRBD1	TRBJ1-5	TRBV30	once	TGTGCCTGGACTGTAGGGGGCGGCAATCAGCCCCAGCATTTT	CAWTVGGGNQPQHF
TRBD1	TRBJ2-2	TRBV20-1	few	TGCAGTGCTTCGACAGGGGCGAACACCGGGGAGCTGTTTTTT	CSASTGANTGELFF
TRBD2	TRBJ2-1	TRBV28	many	TGTGCCAGCAGCTCCGGGACTAGTGTTTTCAATGAGCAGTTCTTC	CASSSGTSVFNEQFF
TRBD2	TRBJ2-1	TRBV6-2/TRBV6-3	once	TGTGCCAGCAGCAGAGAGGGACTAGCGGGAGGGGGTGATGAGCAGTTCTTC	CASSREGLAGGGDEQFF
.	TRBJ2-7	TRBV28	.	TGTGCCTGCAGTCTGGGACCGACCTACGAGCAGTACTTC	CACSLGPTYEQYF
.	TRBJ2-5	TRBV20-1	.	TGCAGTGCTAGAGAACTTAGGAGGGGAAAGGGAGAGACCCAGTACTTC	CSARELRRGKGETQYF
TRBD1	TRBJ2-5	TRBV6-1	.	TGTGCCAGCAGCAGATCCGGGACAGACCAAGAGACCCAGTACTTC	CASSRSGTDQETQYF